This is a list of T cell receptor beta chains from one sample in a study of OX40 agonist ivuxolimab in advanced cancers. Clones were read by immunoSEQ multiplex PCR, and TCRdb kept only the in-frame ones, dropping some. The sample yields approximately 34,000 clones, approximately 80% seen once. The starting material was CD4+ or CD8+ T cells sorted from blood, obtained in a trial of the OX40 agonist ivuxolimab. The receptors were sampled from an adult with an advanced solid tumor such as melanoma, head and neck, liver or kidney cancer. CDR3s include the opening cysteine and the closing phenylalanine or tryptophan. The D gene is left open where the match is weak.

>TRBJ2-3|16|TRBD1|TRBV19
CASSKPRDRGADTQYF
>TRBJ1-1|14|TRBD1|TRBV7-2
CASSLAGQVTEAFF
>TRBJ2-1|14|.|TRBV5-5
CASSPNGYNYEQFF
>TRBJ1-2|16|.|TRBV9
CASSRARGDRNYGYTF
>TRBJ1-1|14|TRBD1|TRBV2
CASSEGQGVTEAFF
>TRBJ2-2|15|TRBD1|TRBV7-6
CASSLVSGQTGELFF
>TRBJ2-2|15|.|TRBV5-6
CASSLDLRNTGELFF
>TRBJ2-5|14|.|TRBV2
CASSERSDQETQYF
>TRBJ1-1|15|TRBD1|TRBV28
CASKVTGPMNTEAFF
>TRBJ2-7|14|TRBD1|TRBV5-6
CASSPQGAIYEQYF
>TRBJ1-1|15|.|TRBV10-3
CAISSRAGMNTEAFF